This TCR beta chain emerged from a study of blood T cell repertoires in COVID-19. Methods used by the authors: Reference gene primers were amplified, and this amplification served to estimate nucleated cell counts. Profiled with immunoSEQ multiplex PCR; TCRdb holds only in-frame clones, not every one. The V and J calls and the clone size are those of that table, but D and trimming were determined from the DNA. The sample has over 150,000 clones, approximately 86% seen once; the top ten hold 2.7%. This clone has only a few counts. Germline V gene data show CDR1 as LGHDT and CDR2 as YNNKEL (reference sequence). J gave up 4 bases and V 5 bases, and 10 bases lay outside the gene matches. The CDR3 spans 15 residues.

This chain joins TRBV3-1 (or the pseudogene TRBV3-2) and TRBJ1-1, with 7 bases matching TRBD1. The sample comprised peripheral blood. The TCR originated in a middle-aged man with active or convalescent COVID-19. This CDR3 is CASSAQGRAGTEAFF. The CDR3 bases are TGTGCCAGCAGCGCACAGGGGCGGGCGGGCACTGAAGCTTTCTTT.